The clone carrying this TCR beta chain was picked up a small number of times. Its antigen remains unidentified. The sample originates from a study of T cells in localized non-small cell lung cancer. Overall study findings and caveats: Higher adjacent-lung clonality was associated with shorter survival. Uninvolved neighboring lung showed the greatest T cell clonality, exceeding tumor. Appearance in adjacent lung was seen for a median roughly 56 of the top 100 tumor clones.

Profiled with immunoSEQ multiplex PCR; TCRdb holds only in-frame clones, not every one. The repertoire holds roughly 2,300 clones, with around 33% as singletons. In each case, adjacent lung free of atypia was taken at least 2 cm from the tumor margin. The sequence was collected from a male donor at least 60 years old with stage I lung adenocarcinoma. The starting material was normal lung tissue next to the tumor, obtained before any cancer treatment.

The CDR3 nucleotides read TGTGCCAGCAGACCCGGGACAGGGGTGTTGGCTAATGAAAAACTGTTTTTT. Its protein product is CASRPGTGVLANEKLFF. The V gene is TRBV6-8, the J gene TRBJ1-4, with TRBD1 matching 10 bases. CDR3 length equals 17 residues. V lost 6 bases, J lost 3 bases, and 10 bases stayed unmatched. Germline values: CDR1 MNHGY, CDR2 SAAAGT.